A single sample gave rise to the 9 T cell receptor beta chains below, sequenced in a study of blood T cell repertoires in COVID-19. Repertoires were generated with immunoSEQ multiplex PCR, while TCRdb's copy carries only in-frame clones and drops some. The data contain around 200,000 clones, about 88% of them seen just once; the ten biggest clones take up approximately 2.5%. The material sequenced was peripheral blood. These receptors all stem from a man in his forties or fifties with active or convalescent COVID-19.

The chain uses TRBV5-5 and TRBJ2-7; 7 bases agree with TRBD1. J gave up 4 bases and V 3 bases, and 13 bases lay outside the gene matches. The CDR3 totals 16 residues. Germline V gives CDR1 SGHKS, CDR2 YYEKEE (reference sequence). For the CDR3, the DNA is TGTGCCAGCAGCTATTCACCGGGACAGTTAATATACGAGCAGTACTTC. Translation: CASSYSPGQLIYEQYF.

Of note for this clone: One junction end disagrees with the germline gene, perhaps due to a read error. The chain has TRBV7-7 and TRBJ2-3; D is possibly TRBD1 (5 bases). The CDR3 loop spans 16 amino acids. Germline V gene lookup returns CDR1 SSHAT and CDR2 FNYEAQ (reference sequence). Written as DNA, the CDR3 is TGTGCTAGCAGCTTTCTAGGGGATTCTGGCACAGATACGCAGTATTTT. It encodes CASSFLGDSGTDTQYF.

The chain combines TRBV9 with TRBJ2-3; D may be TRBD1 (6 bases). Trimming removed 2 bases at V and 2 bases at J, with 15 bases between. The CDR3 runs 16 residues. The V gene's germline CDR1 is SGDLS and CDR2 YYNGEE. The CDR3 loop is CASSVTTRGDTDTQYF. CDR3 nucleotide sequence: TGTGCCAGCAGCGTTACCACCAGGGGTGACACAGATACGCAGTATTTT. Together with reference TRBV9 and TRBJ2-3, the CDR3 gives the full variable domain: DSGVTQTPKHLITATGQRVTLRCSPRSGDLSVYWYQQSLDQGLQFLIQYYNGEERAKGNILERFSAQQFPDLHSELNLSSLELGDSALYFCASSVTTRGDTDTQYFGPGTRLTVL.

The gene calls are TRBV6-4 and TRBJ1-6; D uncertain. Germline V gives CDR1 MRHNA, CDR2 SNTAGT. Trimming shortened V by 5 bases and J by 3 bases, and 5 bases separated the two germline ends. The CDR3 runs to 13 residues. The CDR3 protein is CASSRDYNSPLHF. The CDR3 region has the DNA TGTGCCAGCAGTCGAGACTATAATTCACCCCTCCACTTT.

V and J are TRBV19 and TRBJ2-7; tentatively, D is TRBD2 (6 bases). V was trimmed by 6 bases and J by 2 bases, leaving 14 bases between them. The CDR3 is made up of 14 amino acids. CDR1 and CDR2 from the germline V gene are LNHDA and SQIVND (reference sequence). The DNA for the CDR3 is TGTGCCAGTAGCCTTGGGACTCCCCCCTACGAGCAGTACTTC. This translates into CASSLGTPPYEQYF.

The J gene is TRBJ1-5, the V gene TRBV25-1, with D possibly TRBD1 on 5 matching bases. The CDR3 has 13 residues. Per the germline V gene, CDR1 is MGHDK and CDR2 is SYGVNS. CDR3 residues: CATQGRGREPQHF. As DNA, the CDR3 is TGTGCTACTCAAGGGAGGGGAAGGGAGCCCCAGCATTTT.

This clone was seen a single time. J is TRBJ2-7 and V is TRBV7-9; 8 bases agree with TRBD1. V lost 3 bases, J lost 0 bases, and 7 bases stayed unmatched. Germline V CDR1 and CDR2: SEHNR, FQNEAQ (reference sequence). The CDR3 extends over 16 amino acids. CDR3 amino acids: CASSFADREPSYEQYF. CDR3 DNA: TGTGCCAGCAGCTTTGCGGACAGGGAGCCCTCCTACGAGCAGTACTTC.

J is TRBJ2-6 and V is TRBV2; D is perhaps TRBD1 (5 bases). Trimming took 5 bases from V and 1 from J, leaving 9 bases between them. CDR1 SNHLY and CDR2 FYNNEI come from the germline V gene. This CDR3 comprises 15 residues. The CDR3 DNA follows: TGTGCCAGCAGTCTAGACAGTTCTGGGGCCAACGTCCTGACTTTC. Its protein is CASSLDSSGANVLTF. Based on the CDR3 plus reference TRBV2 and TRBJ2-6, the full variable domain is EPEVTQTPSHQVTQMGQEVILRCVPISNHLYFYWYRQILGQKVEFLVSFYNNEISEKSEIFDDQFSVERPDGSNFTLKIRSTKLEDSAMYFCASSLDSSGANVLTFGAGSRLTVL.

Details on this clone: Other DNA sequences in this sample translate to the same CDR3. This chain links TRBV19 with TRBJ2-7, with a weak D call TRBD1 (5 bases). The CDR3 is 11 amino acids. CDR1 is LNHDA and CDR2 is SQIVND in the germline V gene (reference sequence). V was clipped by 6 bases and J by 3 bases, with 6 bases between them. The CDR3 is CASSDSYEQYF. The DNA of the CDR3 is TGTGCCAGTAGCGACAGCTACGAGCAGTACTTC.